A selection of T cell receptor delta chains follows, all from one sample in a study of γδ T cells in repeated Plasmodium falciparum infection. TCRdb re-called the multiplex PCR reads through CATT. This sample yields 90,000 to 95,000 delta-chain clones, of which approximately 1% are seen a single time; nearly 10% belongs to the top ten. Sequencing was done on a sample of gamma-delta T cells from blood. The receptors come from a pool of human donors (malaria-infected and uninfected, not separated). CDR3s leave out the opening cysteine and the closing phenylalanine or tryptophan. Fields, in order: clone size, J gene, V gene, CDR3 length, CDR3 protein. Clone size is given for some rows only: seen once, a few or many times, or a class if the clone is expanded.

- TRDJ1 TRDV1 11 ALGELLYKKRI
many TRDJ1 TRDV2 14 ACDAMDAKTGGSVI
many TRDJ1 TRDV1 22 ALGDPRRKYWGISPASYTDKLI
many TRDJ1 TRDV1 21 ALGTPKASPWLLGVGNTDKLI
medium-sized TRDJ1 TRAV38-2/DV8 18 APMGLPDWGMYLYTDKLI
many TRDJ3 TRDV2 18 ACDTMGDTRSSWDTRQMF
many TRDJ1 TRDV1 19 ALGTHYLLGDAPQHTDKLI
few TRDJ1 TRDV1 17 SLGEPKGLGDTVADKLI
many TRDJ2 TRDV2 13 ACDRLGDRVAQLF
many TRDJ1 TRDV1 12 ALGEPNQTDKLI
medium-sized TRDJ3 TRDV2 19 ACDTDYLTGIRAWDTRQMF
many TRDJ1 TRDV1 18 ALGGLPTWGIQITTDKLI
medium-sized TRDJ1 TRDV2 24 ACDYRPSPFLGDRGVPKLYTDKLI
medium-sized TRDJ1 TRDV2 14 ACDTVGGFYTDKLI
many TRDJ1 TRDV1 17 ALGPRRGGIRYSADKLI
many TRDJ1 TRDV1 25 ALGDYLRRYPFPPWGIRNVYTDKLI
medium-sized TRDJ1 TRDV1 18 ALGESEMRTGGWYTDKLI
medium-sized TRDJ1 TRDV2 16 ACDSRTGGHLYTDKLI
many TRDJ1 TRDV1 19 ALGEGSGIRIQRQYTDKLI
many TRDJ1 TRDV1 20 ALGELRTPPPLSGGYADKLI
many TRDJ2 TRDV1 20 ALGSLPPQGDTRIPLTAQLF
many TRDJ1 TRDV2 16 ACDTVWGIREATDKLI
many TRDJ1 TRDV2 14 ACDGLLGGYRDKLI
medium-sized TRDJ1 TRDV2 16 ACDTLSLGDPYTDKLI
many TRDJ2 TRDV1 17 ALGDPFPVLGEVTAQLF
many TRDJ3 TRDV1 22 ALGECRPSLWGIRCSWDTRQMF
many TRDJ1 TRDV1 18 ALGDLPTSWGTLFTDKLI
many TRDJ1 TRDV2 15 ACDTIVAGGYTDKLI
many TRDJ3 TRDV1 22 ALGELSPLVLGDIHSWDTRQMF
many TRDJ1 TRDV1 13 ALGPSIHYTDKLI
many TRDJ1 TRDV2 16 ACDRIPTMEEIPDKLI
many TRDJ1 TRDV2 16 ACDQIWGIRAYTDKLI
many TRDJ1 TRDV1 23 ALGEPSRLPKKLGDTPFTADKLI
many TRDJ1 TRDV1 17 ALGEPGDTGGYGVDKLI
many TRDJ1 TRDV2 15 ACDKLGELDETDKLI
many TRDJ1 TRDV2 19 ACDPKTLPTSSLKYTDKLI
many TRDJ1 TRDV1 23 ALGNKFSPLPSFAGGAKYTDKLI
many TRDJ3 TRDV2 18 ACDKTGGYDPSWDTRQMF
few TRDJ1 TRDV1 23 ALGESLLPLVLGDFFPCYTDKLI
medium-sized TRDJ1 TRDV1 16 ALGKPSYVGIRPDKLI
many TRDJ1 TRDV3 13 ALGLPTGVQQGVI
many TRDJ1 TRDV1 19 ALGGSEGILGRPYYTDKLI
many TRDJ1 TRDV1 14 ALGRLLGDQRYKLI
many TRDJ1 TRDV1 17 ALGEERLMGDAYTDKLI
many TRDJ1 TRDV2 15 ACDTVMGDTRSDKLI
many TRDJ3 TRDV1 25 ALGDVFLEYLGELGDPRSWDTRQMF
many TRDJ1 TRDV1 17 ALGDGGAGGLKYTDKLI
many TRDJ1 TRDV1 13 ALGELLQSPMGLI